Listed below are T cell receptor beta chains from one sample, sequenced in a study of regulatory T cells in long-lasting Graves disease. TCRdb ran MiXCR on the multiplex PCR reads and lists one entry per CDR3 protein. Seen here are 530,000 or so distinct CDR3 sequences, roughly 12% observed once, and the top ten hold roughly a tenth. The same sample was also studied in work on T cells in Graves' hyperthyroidism and ophthalmopathy.

Material: peripheral blood mononuclear cells (PBMCs), obtained at new diagnosis, from a patient treated with antithyroid drugs. The source is a man between 25 and 39 years old with Graves disease. Both conserved end residues are part of each CDR3. A D gene is named only where the DNA matches it firmly. The size of a clone is reported for some rows only, either as once, few or many, or as a class for expanded clones.

v_call	d_call	j_call	clone_size	cdr3_nt	cdr3_aa
TRBV29-1	TRBD2	TRBJ2-2	many	TGCAGCGGCGGACTAGCGGGAGTAGCCGGGGAGCTGTTTTTT	CSGGLAGVAGELFF
TRBV6-2/TRBV6-3	NA	TRBJ1-1	few	TGTGCCAGCAGTTACTCGGAATCAGTGAACACTGAAGCTTTCTTT	CASSYSESVNTEAFF
TRBV6-5	NA	TRBJ1-2	many	TGTGCCAGCAGTTCCACAGGAAGGGGCGGTAACTATGGCTACACCTTC	CASSSTGRGGNYGYTF
TRBV5-6	TRBD1	TRBJ1-2	NA	TGTGCCAGCAGCCAGGGACAGGGCGAGGGCTACACCTTC	CASSQGQGEGYTF
TRBV6-1	TRBD2	TRBJ2-1	NA	TGTGCCAGCAATGACGGCCTAGCGGGAGGCGGGGATGAGCAGTTCTTC	CASNDGLAGGGDEQFF
TRBV5-1	NA	TRBJ1-1	many	TGCGCCAGCAGCTTGGTGTCGCGCCTTATGAACACTGAAGCTTTCTTT	CASSLVSRLMNTEAFF
TRBV28	NA	TRBJ1-1	many	TGTGCCAGCAGTACAGCCCGCGGGGTAGCTTTCTTT	CASSTARGVAFF
TRBV20-1	TRBD2	TRBJ2-5	many	TGCAGTGCCCCCGGGACTAGCGGGAGTCCGGAGACCCAGTACTTC	CSAPGTSGSPETQYF
TRBV20-1	TRBD1	TRBJ1-1	many	TGCAGTGCCCAGACAGGGGCCACTGAAGCTTTCTTT	CSAQTGATEAFF
TRBV11-2	TRBD1	TRBJ2-7	many	TGTGCCAGCAGCGTCCGGGACAGTAAGAACGAGCAGTACTTC	CASSVRDSKNEQYF
TRBV12-3/TRBV12-4	NA	TRBJ1-3	many	TGTGCCAGCAGTTTAAGTGGAAACACCATATATTTT	CASSLSGNTIYF
TRBV15	NA	TRBJ2-1	many	TGTGCCACCAGCAGAGAACCCGTCGGAAATGAGCAGTTCTTC	CATSREPVGNEQFF
TRBV18	NA	TRBJ2-5	few	TGTGCCAGCTCACTAACGGACAGACAAGAGACCCAGTACTTC	CASSLTDRQETQYF
TRBV6-1	NA	TRBJ1-1	many	TGTGCCAGCACAAGAGGGGTCTCCCTGGGAATGAACACTGAAGCTTTCTTT	CASTRGVSLGMNTEAFF
TRBV27	NA	TRBJ1-2	many	TGTGCCAGCAGTTTATCACACCCCCGGAGCGGCTACACCTTC	CASSLSHPRSGYTF
TRBV12-3/TRBV12-4	TRBD2	TRBJ2-1	many	TGTGCCAGCAGCGGTTCTAGCGGGAGCTCCTACAATGAGCAGTTCTTC	CASSGSSGSSYNEQFF
TRBV24-1	TRBD1	TRBJ2-2	NA	TGTGCCACCGGTCGACAGGGGGCCGGCGGGGAGCTGTTTTTT	CATGRQGAGGELFF
TRBV20-1	TRBD2	TRBJ2-5	few	TGCAGTGATAGGACTAGCGGTAAAGAGACCCAGTACTTC	CSDRTSGKETQYF
TRBV29-1	NA	TRBJ2-5	many	TGCAGCGTTGCGGCAGGGGGGGGGGAGACCCAGTACTTC	CSVAAGGGETQYF